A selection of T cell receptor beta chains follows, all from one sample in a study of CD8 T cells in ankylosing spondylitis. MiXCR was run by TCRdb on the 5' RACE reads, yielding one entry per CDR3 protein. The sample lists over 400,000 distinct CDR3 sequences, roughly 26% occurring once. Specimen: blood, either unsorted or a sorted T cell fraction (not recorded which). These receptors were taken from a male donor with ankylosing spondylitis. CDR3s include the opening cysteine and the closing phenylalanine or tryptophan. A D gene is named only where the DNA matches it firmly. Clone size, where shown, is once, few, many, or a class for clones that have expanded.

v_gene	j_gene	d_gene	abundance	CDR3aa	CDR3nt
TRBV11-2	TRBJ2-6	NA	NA	CASSPLSGANVLTF	TGTGCCAGCAGCCCACTTTCTGGGGCCAACGTCCTGACTTTC
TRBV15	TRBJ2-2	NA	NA	CATSRDEASVGGELFF	TGTGCCACCAGCAGAGATGAGGCTAGCGTGGGCGGGGAGCTGTTTTTT
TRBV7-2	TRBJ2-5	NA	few	CASSLVGGLTPKETQYF	TGTGCCAGCAGCTTAGTAGGTGGGCTGACGCCCAAAGAGACCCAGTACTTC
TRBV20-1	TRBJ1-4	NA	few	CSAGTTNEKLFF	TGCAGTGCAGGGACAACTAATGAAAAACTGTTTTTT
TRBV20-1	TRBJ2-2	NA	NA	CSAQGGLNTGELFF	TGCAGTGCTCAAGGCGGGCTGAACACCGGGGAGCTGTTTTTT
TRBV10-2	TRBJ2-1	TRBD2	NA	CASSDPGLAAYNEQFF	TGCGCCAGCAGTGACCCGGGACTAGCGGCCTACAATGAGCAGTTCTTC
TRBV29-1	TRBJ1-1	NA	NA	CSADRPAEAFF	TGCAGCGCCGACCGGCCAGCCGAAGCTTTCTTT
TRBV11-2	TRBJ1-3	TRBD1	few	CASSARTGIYGNTIYF	TGTGCCAGCAGCGCCCGGACAGGGATCTACGGAAACACCATATATTTT
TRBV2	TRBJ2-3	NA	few	CASSEPSDTQYF	TGTGCCAGCAGTGAGCCTTCGGATACGCAGTATTTT
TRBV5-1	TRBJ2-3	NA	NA	CASSPPLARRTDTQYF	TGCGCCAGCAGCCCCCCCCTTGCGCGCCGCACAGATACGCAGTATTTT
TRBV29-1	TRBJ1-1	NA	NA	CSVGRLLNTEAFF	TGCAGCGTTGGTAGACTTTTGAACACTGAAGCTTTCTTT
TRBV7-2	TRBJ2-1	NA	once	CASSLIAGDNEQFF	TGTGCCAGCAGCTTAATCGCCGGAGACAATGAGCAGTTCTTC
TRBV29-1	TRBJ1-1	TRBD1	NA	CAIRRGGNTEAFF	TGCGCCATTCGGAGAGGGGGCAACACTGAAGCTTTCTTT
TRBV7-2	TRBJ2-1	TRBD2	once	CASSLAGGLGDEQFF	TGTGCCAGCAGCTTGGCGGGAGGGCTCGGGGATGAGCAGTTCTTC